The next 16 T cell receptor beta chains were all read from a single sample in a study of cytomegalovirus exposure and HLA in healthy donors. The table came from immunoSEQ multiplex PCR; TCRdb's copy has only in-frame clones and leaves some out. This repertoire shows about 330,000 clones, 75% to 90% found once; its top ten account for more than 0.9%. The sequencing input was PBMCs. The receptors were sampled from a woman under 40 in good health and CMV-seropositive.

The rearrangement joins TRBV28 to TRBJ2-3, with D perhaps matching TRBD2 (5 bases). The length of the CDR3 is 16 residues. CDR1 is MDHEN and CDR2 is SYDVKM in the germline V gene. Trimming left V 3 bases short and J 2 bases short, with 15 bases between. CDR3 sequence (DNA): TGTGCCAGCAGTTTGGAAGAGGGCCTATTCACAGATACGCAGTATTTT. Its protein is CASSLEEGLFTDTQYF.

This chain connects TRBV19 to TRBJ1-2, with TRBD1 matching 9 bases. There are 14 residues in the CDR3. V shed 5 bases, J shed 6 bases, and the junction held 7 bases outside the gene matches. Germline V gives CDR1 LNHDA, CDR2 SQIVND (reference sequence). CDR3 DNA: TGTGCCAGTAGTGTAACCGGGACAGGGAATGGCTACACCTTC. Translation gives CASSVTGTGNGYTF.

V is TRBV19 and J is TRBJ1-2; TRBD1 is a possible D gene (5 bases). This CDR3 contains 15 residues. The V gene lost 3 bases and the J gene lost 2 bases, with 13 bases spanning the gap. Germline V gene lookup returns CDR1 LNHDA and CDR2 SQIVND (reference sequence). This chain's CDR3 is CASSIPQGLNYGYTF. DNA of the CDR3: TGTGCCAGTAGTATCCCCCAGGGTCTCAACTATGGCTACACCTTC.

This clone was seen once. Other nucleotide sequences in the sample specify the same CDR3. The J gene is TRBJ1-2, the V gene TRBV11-2; 9 bases are a match to TRBD1. With 5 bases clipped from V and 4 bases from J, the junction kept 2 bases outside the gene matches. Per germline, CDR1 SGHAT and CDR2 FQNNGV. The CDR3 loop spans 13 amino acids. The CDR3 sequence is CASSPDRGYGYTF. CDR3 DNA sequence: TGTGCCAGCAGCCCGGACAGGGGCTATGGCTACACCTTC. Full variable domain (missing parts from reference TRBV11-2 and TRBJ1-2): EAGVAQSPRYKIIEKRQSVAFWCNPISGHATLYWYQQILGQGPKLLIQFQNNGVVDDSQLPKDRFSAERLKGVDSTLKIQPAKLEDSAVYLCASSPDRGYGYTFGSGTRLTVV.

In its sample, this clone was seen a few times. This chain links TRBV4-3 with TRBJ1-3, with D uncertain. The V gene lost 4 bases and the J gene lost 2 bases, with 9 bases spanning the gap. The CDR3 is 14 amino acids. Germline V gives CDR1 LGHNA, CDR2 YSLEER. The CDR3, as DNA: TGCGCCAGCAGCCCATTAGTAACTGGAAACACCATATATTTT. Protein sequence: CASSPLVTGNTIYF.

The chain joins TRBV15 to TRBJ2-7, with 9 bases fitting TRBD2. This CDR3 region has 14 residues. The germline gives CDR1 LNHNV, CDR2 YYDKDF (reference sequence). V dropped 5 bases and J dropped 2; count of bases not matched to a gene: 4. As DNA, the CDR3 is TGTGCCACCAGCCGGCTAGCGGGAACCTACGAGCAGTACTTC. This codes for CATSRLAGTYEQYF.

The V gene is TRBV6-5, the J gene TRBJ2-7, with TRBD1 matching 8 bases. Germline V lookup: CDR1 MNHEY, CDR2 SVGAGI. Trimming cost V 5 bases and J 4 bases; bases outside gene matches: 7. This CDR3 has 14 amino acids. The CDR3 here is CASSRPGQDYEQYF. In DNA, the CDR3 is TGTGCCAGCAGTCGACCGGGACAGGATTACGAGCAGTACTTC.

The chain links TRBV5-1 to TRBJ1-1; possible D gene TRBD1, 5 bases. This CDR3 has 14 amino acids. V was shortened by 5 bases and J by 0 bases, with 11 bases between the two germline ends. Germline lookup yields CDR1 SGHRS and CDR2 YFSETQ. For the CDR3, the DNA is TGCGCCAGCAGATTAGACAGCCTGAACACTGAAGCTTTCTTT. It yields the protein CASRLDSLNTEAFF. The full variable domain, in which reference TRBV5-1 and TRBJ1-1 provide the parts outside the CDR3, is KAGVTQTPRYLIKTRGQQVTLSCSPISGHRSVSWYQQTPGQGLQFLFEYFSETQRNKGNFPGRFSGRQFSNSRSEMNVSTLELGDSALYLCASRLDSLNTEAFFGQGTRLTVV.

V gene TRBV6-1 combines with J gene TRBJ2-1; D gene uncertain. The germline V gene has CDR1 MNHNS and CDR2 SASEGT. Trimming pared 7 bases from V and 4 bases from J, leaving 11 bases between. The length of the CDR3 is 13 residues. The CDR3 sequence is CASKGTRYNEQFF. The CDR3 DNA reads as TGTGCCAGCAAAGGTACAAGGTACAATGAGCAGTTCTTC.

The chain couples TRBV18 to TRBJ1-1; 9 positions match TRBD1. The CDR3 is made up of 14 amino acids. The germline CDR1 and CDR2 sequences are KGHSH and LQKENI. V shed 6 bases, J shed 5 bases, and the junction held 7 bases outside the gene matches. In nucleotides, the CDR3 is TGTGCCAGCTCCCCGGACAGGGGTTTAACTGAAGCTTTCTTT. Its translation: CASSPDRGLTEAFF.

V and J are TRBV5-6 and TRBJ2-7; TRBD1 aligns across 7 bases. The CDR3 has 12 residues. The J segment lost 6 bases and the V segment lost 1 base, leaving 1 base of the junction unmatched. Germline loops: CDR1 SGHDT, CDR2 YYEEEE. The CDR3 region has the DNA TGTGCCAGCAGCTTGACAGGGGTCGAGCAGTACTTC. Its translation is CASSLTGVEQYF.

The chain carries TRBV5-6 and TRBJ1-1; D call uncertain. Trimming shortened V by 5 bases and J by 10 bases, and 24 bases separated the two germline ends. Germline V gives CDR1 SGHDT, CDR2 YYEEEE. The CDR3 totals 15 residues. Here the CDR3 DNA reads TGTGCCAGCAGAATCAACCGGCTAAACCTTAGAGGAGCTTTCTTT. Translated, it gives CASRINRLNLRGAFF.

The chain couples TRBV2 to TRBJ1-5; 7 positions agree with TRBD1. There are 14 residues in the CDR3. CDR1 and CDR2 (germline): SNHLY, FYNNEI. V trimming: 6 bases; J trimming: 7 bases; junction bases outside the gene matches: 9. CDR3 in DNA: TGTGCCAGCAGAAGAGACAGGGACCAGCAGCCCCAGCATTTT. This encodes CASRRDRDQQPQHF.

The V and J genes are TRBV28 and TRBJ1-4; D is unclear. CDR1 and CDR2 from the germline V gene are MDHEN and SYDVKM. The CDR3 is 17 residues long. The V end lost 6 bases, the J end lost 6 bases, and 23 bases lay between the germline ends. CDR3 residues: CASSPKELNRYYEKLFF. CDR3 in DNA: TGTGCCAGCAGCCCAAAAGAACTAAACCGATACTATGAAAAACTGTTTTTT.

The count of this clone is one. The CDR3 coding sequence is TGCAGCGTTTTAGGGACGGTCCTTGGGAATGAAAAACTGTTTTTT. This codes for CSVLGTVLGNEKLFF. The gene calls are TRBV29-1 and TRBJ1-4; D might be TRBD1 (5 bases). V lost 5 bases, J lost 5 bases, and 18 bases lay in between. The CDR3 consists of 15 residues. Germline V lookup: CDR1 SQVTM, CDR2 ANQGSEA. The variable domain in full, with the rest retrieved from reference TRBV29-1 and TRBJ1-4, is SAVISQKPSRDICQRGTSLTIQCQVDSQVTMMFWYRQQPGQSLTLIATANQGSEATYESGFVIDKFPISRPNLTFSTLTVSNMSPEDSSIYLCSVLGTVLGNEKLFFGSGTQLSVL.

The chain has TRBV18 and TRBJ2-2; unclear D gene. V lost 2 bases to trimming and J lost 0 bases, with 13 bases between them. Looked up from germline, CDR1 is KGHSH and CDR2 is LQKENI. This CDR3 is 17 amino acids long. Written as DNA, the CDR3 is TGTGCCAGCTCACCAGGACGGATTAACGCGAACACCGGGGAGCTGTTTTTT. It yields the protein CASSPGRINANTGELFF.